Listed below are T cell receptor beta chains from one sample, sequenced in a study of neoadjuvant anti-PD-1 for oral cavity cancer. Sequencing used immunoSEQ multiplex PCR; TCRdb keeps in-frame clones, though not all of them. The sample contains about 72,000 clones, more than 70% of which appear only once. Sample: PBMCs, taken before nivolumab (anti-PD-1) treatment. These TCRs come from a person aged 40-85 years with oral cavity squamous cell carcinoma. Both conserved end residues are part of each CDR3. The order of the fields is V gene, clone size, J gene, CDR3 protein. Where a row states a size, it is once, few, many or the class of an expanded clone; other rows omit it.

>TRBV7-9|NA|TRBJ1-5
CASSTQELGYSNQPQHF
>TRBV9|few|TRBJ1-4
CASSGQGWTNEKLFF
>TRBV6-4|NA|TRBJ2-3
CASSDFVGTDTQYF
>TRBV7-8|once|TRBJ2-4
CASSLAIAQGGNIQYF
>TRBV19|once|TRBJ1-4
CASSMGQGYEKLFF
>TRBV9|NA|TRBJ2-3
CASSDRSRDRGDYTQYF
>TRBV9|NA|TRBJ2-3
CASSTWFGQITDTQYF
>TRBV28|NA|TRBJ1-1
CASSWVGGNTEAFF
>TRBV2|once|TRBJ2-7
CASSEMGQGGRGYEQYF
>TRBV11-2|few|TRBJ2-7
CASSGLGGRSYEQYF
>TRBV4-2|NA|TRBJ2-7
CASSYSQIAGGSYEQYF
>TRBV6-4|NA|TRBJ2-6
CASSQRVGANVLTF
>TRBV27|once|TRBJ2-5
CASSSRHLSRETQYF
>TRBV5-3|NA|TRBJ1-2
CARSLGSPLYGYTF
>TRBV10-3|NA|TRBJ1-1
CAISEGQGGAEAFF
>TRBV10-3|few|TRBJ2-7
CAIKRTGSSYEQYF
>TRBV7-2|NA|TRBJ2-1
CASSLGTMITNEQFF
>TRBV5-1|few|TRBJ1-3
CASSPGARASGNTIYF
>TRBV10-3|NA|TRBJ1-2
CAISEPKGVRSGYTF
>TRBV7-6|NA|TRBJ2-1
CASSLSRLGTGPYNEQFF
>TRBV6-5|few|TRBJ1-1
CASSKTYRNTEAFF
>TRBV29-1|NA|TRBJ1-1
CSVGGEGMNTEAFF
>TRBV6-1|few|TRBJ1-1
CASSEANWGSTEAFF
>TRBV28|few|TRBJ2-2
CASTQGPGELFF
>TRBV5-1|once|TRBJ2-1
CASKRWDRTYNEQFF
>TRBV19|once|TRBJ2-3
CASMGIDRRVTDTQYF